The 7 T cell receptor beta chains in this list originate from one sample, sequenced in a study of T cell changes during pregnancy in multiple sclerosis. The protocol was immunoSEQ multiplex PCR, while the TCRdb copy is restricted to in-frame clones and leaves out a portion. The sample shows some 80,000 clones, approximately 95% of them seen only once. This sample comprised CD4+ T cells from peripheral blood mononuclear cells, obtained after pregnancy. All receptors derive from a female donor with multiple sclerosis, enrolled in a pregnancy study.

The rearrangement links TRBV28 to TRBJ1-3; D possibly corresponds to TRBD1 (5 bases). Per germline, CDR1 MDHEN and CDR2 SYDVKM. Trimming shortened V by 10 bases and J by 4 bases, and 20 bases separated the two germline ends. This CDR3 has 15 amino acids. The CDR3 loop reads CATIKTGGSGNTIYF. The CDR3 DNA follows: TGTGCCACTATAAAGACGGGGGGATCAGGAAACACCATATATTTT.

The chain links TRBV7-3 to TRBJ2-3; 7 bases fit TRBD1. The germline CDR1 and CDR2 sequences are SGHTA and FQGTGA. J gave up 1 base and V 2 bases, and 6 bases lay outside the gene matches. The CDR3 has 16 residues. CDR3 in DNA: TGTGCCAGCAGCTTAGCAGGGGGAAGGGGCACAGATACGCAGTATTTT. It translates to CASSLAGGRGTDTQYF.

The V call is TRBV6-1, the J call TRBJ2-5; 10 bases align to TRBD2. The J call is uncertain, as TRBJ2-7 better fits the DNA end. The CDR3 is 15 amino acids. CDR1 and CDR2 from the germline V gene are MNHNS and SASEGT. The CDR3: CASSVTGTSVYEQYF. The CDR3 DNA reads TGTGCCAGCAGTGTGACCGGGACTAGCGTCTACGAGCAGTACTTC.

The chain couples TRBV7-9 to TRBJ1-2; TRBD1 is a possible D gene (5 bases). This CDR3 has 18 residues. The ends were cut back, 5 bases at V and 2 bases at J, with 24 bases in the middle. CDR1 SEHNR and CDR2 FQNEAQ come from the germline V gene (reference sequence). Here the CDR3 reads CASSRPLVSQGLNYGYTF. The CDR3 DNA reads TGTGCCAGCAGCCGACCGTTAGTCTCGCAGGGTCTAAACTATGGCTACACCTTC.

This chain joins TRBV11-3 and TRBJ2-2; TRBD2 agrees at 7 bases. V lost 3 bases to trimming and J lost 5 bases; unmatched junction nucleotides: 3. The CDR3 runs to 14 residues. Germline loops: CDR1 SGHNT, CDR2 YENEEA. The CDR3 reads CASSLWGGTGELFF. The CDR3 nucleotides read TGTGCCAGCAGCTTGTGGGGGGGGACCGGGGAGCTGTTTTTT.

The chain couples TRBV28 to TRBJ1-3; TRBD1 agrees at 7 bases. The CDR3 consists of 15 residues. The junction had 5 bases not matched to a gene; V was cut back by 4 bases and J by 2 bases. Germline V gene sequence: CDR1 MDHEN, CDR2 SYDVKM. The CDR3 protein is CASSSLQGAGNTIYF. The CDR3 nucleotides are TGTGCCAGCAGTTCCCTCCAGGGGGCTGGAAACACCATATATTTT.

V and J are TRBV28 and TRBJ2-1; 8 bases are a match to TRBD1. This CDR3 contains 15 residues. The ends lost 6 bases at V and 2 bases at J; junction bases unmatched: 6. Germline V lookup: CDR1 MDHEN, CDR2 SYDVKM. The CDR3 here is CASSLPGGAYNEQFF. The CDR3 DNA reads TGTGCCAGCAGCCTCCCAGGGGGCGCCTACAATGAGCAGTTCTTC. The full variable domain, with the rest looked up from reference TRBV28 and TRBJ2-1, is DVKVTQSSRYLVKRTGEKVFLECVQDMDHENMFWYRQDPGLGLRLIYFSYDVKMKEKGDIPEGYSVSREKKERFSLILESASTNQTSMYLCASSLPGGAYNEQFFGPGTRLTVL.